This entry features one TCR beta chain sequence. As yet, its antigen is unknown. Generated by immunoSEQ multiplex PCR, the TCRdb table keeps only in-frame clones and is missing some. Found here are 160,000 or so clones, roughly 88% of them singletons; the top ten hold roughly 4%. This record comes from a study of T cell responses to AZD1222 COVID-19 vaccine. Notes on the study in general: Just a handful of AZD1222 recipients tested seropositive at baseline. Repertoires were sampled only after the peak T cell response.

Specimen: peripheral blood, collected 28 days after the second AZD1222 dose. This TCR was recovered from an adult who received the AZD1222 COVID-19 vaccine.

The CDR3 sequence: CASSSLPGLAYEQYF. The CDR3 coding sequence is TGTGCCAGCAGCTCATTACCGGGACTAGCCTACGAGCAGTACTTC. The chain has TRBV7-8 and TRBJ2-7; 8 bases map to TRBD2. The ends lost 4 bases at V and 2 bases at J; junction bases unmatched: 7. CDR1 is SGHVS, CDR2 FQNEAQ, per germline. CDR3 length: 15 amino acids.